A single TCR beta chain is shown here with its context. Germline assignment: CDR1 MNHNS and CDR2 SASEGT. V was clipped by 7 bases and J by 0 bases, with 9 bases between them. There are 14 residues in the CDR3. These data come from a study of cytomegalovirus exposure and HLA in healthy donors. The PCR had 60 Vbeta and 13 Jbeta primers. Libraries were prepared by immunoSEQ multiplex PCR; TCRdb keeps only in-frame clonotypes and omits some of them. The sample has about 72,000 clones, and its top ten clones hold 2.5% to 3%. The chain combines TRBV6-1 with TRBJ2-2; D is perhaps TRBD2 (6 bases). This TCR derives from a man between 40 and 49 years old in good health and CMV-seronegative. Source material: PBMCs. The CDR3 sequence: CASKAGSNTGELFF. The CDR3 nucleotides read TGTGCCAGCAAGGCGGGGTCGAACACCGGGGAGCTGTTTTTT.